A selection of T cell receptor beta chains follows, all from one sample in a study of beta chain features in type 1 diabetes. Some clones are missing from TCRdb's copy, which holds only in-frame ones; the method was immunoSEQ multiplex PCR. The data contain hundreds of thousands of clones, over 10% of them singletons. The sequencing sample was made of naive CD4+ T cells from blood. These receptors were obtained from a man younger than 30 with type 1 diabetes. The CDR3 runs from the conserved cysteine through the conserved F or W. Fields, in order: D gene, V gene, clone size, J gene, CDR3 protein, CDR3 DNA. D genes are given only for firm matches. The size of a clone is reported for some rows only, either as once, few or many, or as a class for expanded clones.

d_call: TRBD1
v_call: TRBV2
clone_size: .
j_call: TRBJ2-1
cdr3_aa: CASSDGTVNEQFF
cdr3_nt: TGTGCCAGCAGTGACGGGACAGTAAATGAGCAGTTCTTC

d_call: .
v_call: TRBV7-9
clone_size: few
j_call: TRBJ1-2
cdr3_aa: CASSRIQGPNGYTF
cdr3_nt: TGTGCCAGCAGCCGGATACAGGGCCCGAATGGCTACACCTTC

d_call: .
v_call: TRBV19
clone_size: .
j_call: TRBJ2-5
cdr3_aa: CASSIGGQRKETQYF
cdr3_nt: TGTGCCAGTAGTATTGGTGGTCAGCGGAAAGAGACCCAGTACTTC

d_call: TRBD1
v_call: TRBV18
clone_size: few
j_call: TRBJ2-1
cdr3_aa: CASSPSGGLSYNEQFF
cdr3_nt: TGTGCCAGCTCACCCTCAGGGGGCCTCTCCTACAATGAGCAGTTCTTC

d_call: .
v_call: TRBV7-9
clone_size: few
j_call: TRBJ2-1
cdr3_aa: CASSSDSEYSYNEQFF
cdr3_nt: TGTGCCAGCAGCTCTGACAGTGAATACTCCTACAATGAGCAGTTCTTC

d_call: TRBD2
v_call: TRBV19
clone_size: .
j_call: TRBJ2-7
cdr3_aa: CASSTSGGSYEQYF
cdr3_nt: TGTGCCAGTAGTACTAGCGGTGGCTCCTACGAGCAGTACTTC

d_call: .
v_call: TRBV27
clone_size: .
j_call: TRBJ2-3
cdr3_aa: CASSPQGFTDTQYF
cdr3_nt: TGTGCCAGCAGTCCACAGGGTTTCACAGATACGCAGTATTTT

d_call: .
v_call: TRBV6-4
clone_size: few
j_call: TRBJ2-3
cdr3_aa: CASSPREADTQYF
cdr3_nt: TGTGCCAGCAGCCCTAGAGAGGCAGATACGCAGTATTTT

d_call: .
v_call: TRBV9
clone_size: few
j_call: TRBJ2-3
cdr3_aa: CASSFASTDTQYF
cdr3_nt: TGTGCCAGCAGTTTCGCAAGCACAGATACGCAGTATTTT

d_call: .
v_call: TRBV28
clone_size: .
j_call: TRBJ2-3
cdr3_aa: CASSSRLGADTQYF
cdr3_nt: TGTGCCAGCAGTTCTAGACTAGGCGCAGATACGCAGTATTTT

d_call: .
v_call: TRBV30
clone_size: few
j_call: TRBJ2-3
cdr3_aa: CAWLKWGTDTQYF
cdr3_nt: TGTGCCTGGTTGAAGTGGGGCACAGATACGCAGTATTTT

d_call: .
v_call: TRBV5-6
clone_size: .
j_call: TRBJ1-1
cdr3_aa: CASSPQADNPTEAFF
cdr3_nt: TGTGCCAGCAGCCCCCAGGCGGACAATCCCACTGAAGCTTTCTTT

d_call: .
v_call: TRBV7-7
clone_size: .
j_call: TRBJ1-3
cdr3_aa: CASSLGSSGNTIYF
cdr3_nt: TGTGCCAGCAGCCTAGGGTCCTCTGGAAACACCATATATTTT

d_call: .
v_call: TRBV25-1
clone_size: few
j_call: TRBJ1-4
cdr3_aa: CASSVESGNEKLFF
cdr3_nt: TGTGCCAGCAGTGTGGAAAGCGGTAATGAAAAACTGTTTTTT

d_call: .
v_call: TRBV9
clone_size: few
j_call: TRBJ2-6
cdr3_aa: CASSAVFSGANVLTF
cdr3_nt: TGTGCCAGCAGCGCGGTCTTCTCTGGGGCCAACGTCCTGACTTTC

d_call: .
v_call: TRBV5-6
clone_size: few
j_call: TRBJ2-1
cdr3_aa: CASSLGQLSYNEQFF
cdr3_nt: TGTGCCAGCAGCTTGGGGCAGCTCTCCTACAATGAGCAGTTCTTC

d_call: .
v_call: TRBV21-1
clone_size: few
j_call: TRBJ2-7
cdr3_aa: CASSKSSGTSGAFYEQYF
cdr3_nt: TGTGCCAGCAGCAAAAGCAGTGGGACTAGCGGGGCATTCTACGAGCAGTACTTC

d_call: .
v_call: TRBV5-6
clone_size: few
j_call: TRBJ1-1
cdr3_aa: CASSWLDRPEFEAFF
cdr3_nt: TGTGCCAGCAGCTGGCTAGATCGACCCGAGTTCGAAGCTTTCTTT

d_call: TRBD1
v_call: TRBV29-1
clone_size: few
j_call: TRBJ1-1
cdr3_aa: CSVESIQGEIEAFF
cdr3_nt: TGCAGCGTTGAAAGCATACAGGGGGAGATTGAAGCTTTCTTT

d_call: TRBD2
v_call: TRBV28
clone_size: few
j_call: TRBJ2-4
cdr3_aa: CASSPRLAGNRPYQYF
cdr3_nt: TGTGCCAGCAGTCCCCGACTAGCGGGGAACCGTCCATATCAGTACTTC

d_call: .
v_call: TRBV20-1
clone_size: few
j_call: TRBJ2-7
cdr3_aa: CSARGSYEQYF
cdr3_nt: TGCAGTGCTAGAGGAAGCTACGAGCAGTACTTC

d_call: .
v_call: TRBV28
clone_size: .
j_call: TRBJ1-6
cdr3_aa: CASSLSQGYNSPLHF
cdr3_nt: TGTGCCAGCAGTTTATCCCAGGGGTATAATTCACCCCTCCACTTT

d_call: .
v_call: TRBV9
clone_size: few
j_call: TRBJ2-5
cdr3_aa: CASSAGPQETQYF
cdr3_nt: TGTGCCAGCAGCGCAGGGCCCCAAGAGACCCAGTACTTC

d_call: .
v_call: TRBV7-9
clone_size: .
j_call: TRBJ2-2
cdr3_aa: CASSLGRPGELFF
cdr3_nt: TGTGCCAGCAGCTTAGGGAGGCCCGGGGAGCTGTTTTTT

d_call: .
v_call: TRBV7-6
clone_size: few
j_call: TRBJ2-7
cdr3_aa: CASSLGGISYEQYF
cdr3_nt: TGTGCCAGCAGCTTAGGGGGTATCTCCTACGAGCAGTACTTC

d_call: .
v_call: TRBV7-9
clone_size: .
j_call: TRBJ2-1
cdr3_aa: CASSLDAGAGVFF
cdr3_nt: TGTGCCAGCAGCTTAGATGCGGGGGCCGGGGTGTTCTTC

d_call: .
v_call: TRBV2
clone_size: .
j_call: TRBJ2-5
cdr3_aa: CASKAGSEETQYF
cdr3_nt: TGTGCCAGCAAGGCGGGGTCGGAGGAGACCCAGTACTTC

d_call: .
v_call: TRBV6-6
clone_size: .
j_call: TRBJ1-2
cdr3_aa: CASSYGDIRVGGYTF
cdr3_nt: TGTGCCAGCAGTTACGGGGACATTAGGGTAGGAGGCTACACCTTC

d_call: .
v_call: TRBV5-4
clone_size: .
j_call: TRBJ2-2
cdr3_aa: CASSSGFTGELFF
cdr3_nt: TGTGCCAGCAGCTCCGGATTCACCGGGGAGCTGTTTTTT

d_call: TRBD1
v_call: TRBV5-6
clone_size: few
j_call: TRBJ1-5
cdr3_aa: CASSSSRDSPFNQPQHF
cdr3_nt: TGTGCCAGCAGCTCTTCCCGGGACAGCCCCTTTAATCAGCCCCAGCATTTT

d_call: TRBD2
v_call: TRBV30
clone_size: .
j_call: TRBJ2-3
cdr3_aa: CAWSDPRDYTDTQYF
cdr3_nt: TGTGCCTGGAGTGACCCTCGGGACTACACAGATACGCAGTATTTT

d_call: TRBD1
v_call: TRBV11-2
clone_size: .
j_call: TRBJ2-5
cdr3_aa: CASSLEQGRQETQYF
cdr3_nt: TGTGCCAGCAGCTTGGAACAGGGGCGCCAAGAGACCCAGTACTTC

d_call: TRBD1
v_call: TRBV14
clone_size: .
j_call: TRBJ2-1
cdr3_aa: CASSYRDRGTDEQFF
cdr3_nt: TGTGCCAGCAGCTACCGGGACAGGGGCACGGATGAGCAGTTCTTC

d_call: .
v_call: TRBV7-8
clone_size: few
j_call: TRBJ2-1
cdr3_aa: CASSSEASYNEQFF
cdr3_nt: TGTGCCAGCAGCTCTGAGGCCAGTTACAATGAGCAGTTCTTC

d_call: .
v_call: TRBV7-6
clone_size: .
j_call: TRBJ1-6
cdr3_aa: CASSLGVIRGGRTSPLHF
cdr3_nt: TGTGCCAGCAGCTTAGGGGTTATCAGAGGTGGTAGGACTTCACCCCTCCACTTT

d_call: .
v_call: TRBV5-1
clone_size: few
j_call: TRBJ2-1
cdr3_aa: CASSLVLVNEQFF
cdr3_nt: TGCGCCAGCAGCTTGGTCCTGGTCAATGAGCAGTTCTTC

d_call: .
v_call: TRBV7-2
clone_size: few
j_call: TRBJ2-3
cdr3_aa: CASSFMTSSTDTQYF
cdr3_nt: TGTGCCAGCAGCTTTATGACTAGTAGCACAGATACGCAGTATTTT

d_call: .
v_call: TRBV18
clone_size: .
j_call: TRBJ2-1
cdr3_aa: CASSRADSFPYNEQFF
cdr3_nt: TGTGCCAGCTCACGCGCAGACAGTTTCCCTTACAATGAGCAGTTCTTC

d_call: TRBD2
v_call: TRBV30
clone_size: few
j_call: TRBJ2-1
cdr3_aa: CAWSSGGSSYNEQFF
cdr3_nt: TGTGCCTGGAGTTCCGGGGGGAGCTCCTACAATGAGCAGTTCTTC

d_call: .
v_call: TRBV14
clone_size: many
j_call: TRBJ2-4
cdr3_aa: CASSQAGAAIQYF
cdr3_nt: TGTGCCAGCAGCCAAGCTGGGGCAGCCATTCAGTACTTC

d_call: .
v_call: TRBV19
clone_size: few
j_call: TRBJ2-7
cdr3_aa: CASSARDGTYEQYF
cdr3_nt: TGTGCCAGTAGTGCGAGGGACGGAACCTACGAGCAGTACTTC